This T cell receptor (beta chain) was documented in a study of T cells in localized non-small cell lung cancer. The method was immunoSEQ multiplex PCR; TCRdb's version includes in-frame clones alone and lacks a portion of them. Of about 41,000 clones listed, 65% to 90% are singletons. Germline V gene lookup returns CDR1 MNHNS and CDR2 SASEGT. The CDR3 contains 14 residues. V trimming: 7 bases; J trimming: 6 bases; junction bases outside the gene matches: 9. V gene TRBV6-1 combines with J gene TRBJ1-5, with 7 bases aligning to TRBD1. This sequence originates from a man aged 35 to 70 with stage II lung adenocarcinoma. Sequenced material: PBMCs, taken before any cancer treatment. The DNA for the CDR3 is TGTGCCAGCACCTCCCGGAGGGGGCCTCAGCCCCAGCATTTT. This sequence encodes CASTSRRGPQPQHF.